The entry below gives a single T cell receptor beta chain sequence along with its context. The antigen remains unidentified. The sample is drawn from a study of T cell responses to AZD1222 COVID-19 vaccine. Study results and limitations: Two doses of AZD1222 preceded a rise in Spike-specific TCR breadth and depth. Possibly, clonal diversity was underestimated; donors were largely white British and included more females. With dominance at 160-218 and 743-854, vaccine-associated CD4 TCRs spanned spike.

The J segment lost 3 bases and the V segment lost 8 bases, leaving 9 bases of the junction unmatched. Germline loops: CDR1 GTSNPN, CDR2 SVGIG (reference sequence). The CDR3 is 14 residues long. Here immunoSEQ multiplex PCR was the method, and the copy in TCRdb shows in-frame clones only, minus some. The table shows 95,000 to 150,000 clones, with around 93% occurring only once. The genes are TRBV30 and TRBJ1-2, with 10 bases identical to TRBD1. The receptor comes from an adult who received the AZD1222 COVID-19 vaccine. The specimen comprised peripheral blood, sampled 28 days after the second AZD1222 dose. CDR3: CAENRQGAYYGYTF. DNA for the CDR3: TGTGCCGAGAATCGACAGGGGGCGTACTATGGCTACACCTTC.